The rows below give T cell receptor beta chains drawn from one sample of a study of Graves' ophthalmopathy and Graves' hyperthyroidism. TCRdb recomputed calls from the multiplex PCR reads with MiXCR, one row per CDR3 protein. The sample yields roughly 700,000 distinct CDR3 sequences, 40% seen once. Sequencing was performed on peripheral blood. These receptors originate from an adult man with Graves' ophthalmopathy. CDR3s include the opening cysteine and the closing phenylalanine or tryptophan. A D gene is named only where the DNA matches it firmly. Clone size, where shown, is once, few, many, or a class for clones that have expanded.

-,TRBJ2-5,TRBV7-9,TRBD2,TGTGCCAGCAGCTTAGTTGGCCAGCGGGGGAAAGAGACCCAGTACTTC,CASSLVGQRGKETQYF
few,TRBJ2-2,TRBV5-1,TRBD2,TGCGCCAGCAGCTTGGCCCCGGGACTAGCGGGCACGAACACCGGGGAGCTGTTTTTT,CASSLAPGLAGTNTGELFF
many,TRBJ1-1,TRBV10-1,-,TGCGCCAGCAGTGAGTCGACAGCCCGAAACACTGAAGCTTTCTTT,CASSESTARNTEAFF
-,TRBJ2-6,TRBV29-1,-,TGCAGCGTGATAACCTCTGGGGCCAACGTCCTGACTTTC,CSVITSGANVLTF
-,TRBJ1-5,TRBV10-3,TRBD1,TGTGCCATCAGTGACTTCACCGGGACAGGGGATCAGCCCCAGCATTTT,CAISDFTGTGDQPQHF
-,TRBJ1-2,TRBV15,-,TGTGCCACCAGCAGCTTACAGGACTATGGCTACACCTTC,CATSSLQDYGYTF
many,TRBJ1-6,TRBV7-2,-,TGTGCCAGCAGCGCTACAATTATTAATTCACCCCTCCACTTT,CASSATIINSPLHF
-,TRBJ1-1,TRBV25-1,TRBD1,TGTGCCAGCACATGGGACAGGGGACACCCAGGTAGACGAGACACTGAAGCTTTCTTT,CASTWDRGHPGRRDTEAFF
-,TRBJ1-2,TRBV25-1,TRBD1,TGTGCCAGCAGCATGGGACAGGGATTTGGATATGGCTACACCTTC,CASSMGQGFGYGYTF
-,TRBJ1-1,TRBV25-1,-,TGTGCCAGCAGCCTCAGGAGGGGGGGAGACACTGAAGCTTTCTTT,CASSLRRGGDTEAFF
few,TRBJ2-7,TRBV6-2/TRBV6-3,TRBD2,TGTGCCAGCACGACTAGCGGCACCTACGAGCAGTACTTC,CASTTSGTYEQYF
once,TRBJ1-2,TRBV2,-,TGTGCCAGCAGCAGACTCCTGACGGACACCGGGGAGCTGTATGGCTACACCTTC,CASSRLLTDTGELYGYTF
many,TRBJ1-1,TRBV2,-,TGTGCCAGCAGCACGAACACTGAAGCTTTCTTT,CASSTNTEAFF
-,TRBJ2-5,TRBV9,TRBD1,TGTGCCAGCAGCGTAGTACCGGACAGGGGGAAAGAGACCCAGTACTTC,CASSVVPDRGKETQYF
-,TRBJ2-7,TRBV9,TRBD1,TGTGCCAGCAGCGAAGACAGGGGAACCTACGAGCAGTACTTC,CASSEDRGTYEQYF
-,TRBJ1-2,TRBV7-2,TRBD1,TGTGCCAGCAGCCAAGAGGCACAGGGGGTATCGGATAACTATGGCTACACCTTC,CASSQEAQGVSDNYGYTF
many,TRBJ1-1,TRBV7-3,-,TGTGCCAGCAGCTTAATTTTGGTACAGGAGGCTTTCTTT,CASSLILVQEAFF
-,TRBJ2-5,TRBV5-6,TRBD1,TGTGCCAGCAGCCAGGCCGGACAGGGGGAAGAGACCCAGTACTTC,CASSQAGQGEETQYF
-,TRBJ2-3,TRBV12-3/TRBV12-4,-,TGTGCCAGCAGTCCGACCCGACAGCGCACAGATACGCAGTATTTT,CASSPTRQRTDTQYF
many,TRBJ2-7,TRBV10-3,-,TGTGCCATCAGTGACAGTACCTACGAGCAGTACTTC,CAISDSTYEQYF
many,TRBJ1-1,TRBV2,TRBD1,TGTGCCAGCAGTGGGGACAGGGGCGCGATGAATGAAGCTTTCTTT,CASSGDRGAMNEAFF
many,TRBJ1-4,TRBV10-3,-,TGTGCCATCAGGGCCGCCGGACAGCCTGAAAAACTGTTTTTT,CAIRAAGQPEKLFF
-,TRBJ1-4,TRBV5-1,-,TGCGCCAGCAGCGGGTTTAAGGGAGCGACGGCAACTAATGAAAAACTGTTTTTT,CASSGFKGATATNEKLFF
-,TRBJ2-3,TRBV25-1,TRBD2,TGTGCCATCAGTGAGAGCGGGAGGGGAACCAATACGCAGTATTTT,CAISESGRGTNTQYF
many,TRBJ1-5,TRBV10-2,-,TGCGCCAGCAGTGAGTTAGCCGGGTCCGATATGGATCAGCCCCAGCATTTT,CASSELAGSDMDQPQHF
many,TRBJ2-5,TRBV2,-,TGTGCCAGCAGAGACCGACAGGCACAAGAGACCCAGTACTTC,CASRDRQAQETQYF
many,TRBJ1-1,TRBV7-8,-,TGTGCCAGCAGCTTTCAAAAGAACACTGAAGCTTTCTTT,CASSFQKNTEAFF
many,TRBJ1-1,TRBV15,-,TGTGCCACCAGCAGAGATCTGGGACGGGGGAACACTGAAGCTTTCTTT,CATSRDLGRGNTEAFF
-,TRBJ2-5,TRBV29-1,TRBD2,TGCAGCGTTGAGGGGGACCCGGCGGGGGGGGGGACCCAGTACTTC,CSVEGDPAGGGTQYF
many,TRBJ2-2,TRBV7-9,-,TGTGCCAGCAGCTTAGGACAGGCGAACACCGGGGAGCTGTTTTTT,CASSLGQANTGELFF
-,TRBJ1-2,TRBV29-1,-,TGCAGCAGTTTCGGGGGCCTCTATGGCTACACCTTC,CSSFGGLYGYTF
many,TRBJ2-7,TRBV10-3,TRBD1,TGTGCCAGCAGTCGCGACAGGGTGATTTACGAGCAGTACTTC,CASSRDRVIYEQYF
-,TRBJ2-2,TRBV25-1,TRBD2,TGTGCCAGCAGACGCCAACTAAGCGGGGGTACCGGGGAGCTGTTTTTT,CASRRQLSGGTGELFF
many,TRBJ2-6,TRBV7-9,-,TGTGCCAGCAGCTTAGCAGCAGGGGAGTCTGGGGCCAACGTCCTGACTTTC,CASSLAAGESGANVLTF
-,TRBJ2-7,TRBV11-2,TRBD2,TGTGCCAGCAGCTCCTCGGCGGGGGGCTGGGAGCAGTACTTC,CASSSSAGGWEQYF
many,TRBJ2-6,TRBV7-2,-,TGTGCCAGCAGCTTCCGAATCGGACAGGGCGGGAGTGGGGCCAACGTCCTGACTTTC,CASSFRIGQGGSGANVLTF
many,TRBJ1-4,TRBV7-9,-,TGTGCCAGCAGCTTACTCCCACTAAGGCGAGCAACTAATGAAAAACTGTTTTTT,CASSLLPLRRATNEKLFF
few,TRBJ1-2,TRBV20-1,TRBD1,TGCAGTGCTGCCGAACAGGGGGATGGCTACACCTTC,CSAAEQGDGYTF
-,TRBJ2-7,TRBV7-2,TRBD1,TGTGCCAGCAGCTTAGTGCGACAGGGCTACGAGCAGTACTTC,CASSLVRQGYEQYF
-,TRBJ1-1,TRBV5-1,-,TGCGCCAGCAGCTTTGAGGGGCGGGGCACTGAAGCTTTCTTT,CASSFEGRGTEAFF
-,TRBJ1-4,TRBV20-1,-,TGCAGTGCTTCTCGAGGGGCAACTAATGAAAAACTGTTTTTT,CSASRGATNEKLFF
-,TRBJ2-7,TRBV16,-,TGTGCCAGCAGCCCTTTGGAGGAGCGGGCGGCCCTTCGGCAGTACTTC,CASSPLEERAALRQYF
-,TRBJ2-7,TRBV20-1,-,TGCAGTGCTAGAGATGGGGAGGCCTTCTCCGACGAGCAGTACTTC,CSARDGEAFSDEQYF
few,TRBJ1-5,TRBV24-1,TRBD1,TGTGCCAGCAGTAATACAGGGGTGAGCAATCAGCCCCAGCATTTT,CASSNTGVSNQPQHF
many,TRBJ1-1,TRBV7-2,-,TGTGCCAGCAGCTTAGTCTGGACGGTGAACACTGAAGCTTTCTTT,CASSLVWTVNTEAFF
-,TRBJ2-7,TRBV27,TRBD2,TGTGCCAGCAGTAGGAGCGGGGTTGGGCAGTACTTC,CASSRSGVGQYF
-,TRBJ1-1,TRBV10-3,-,TGTGCCAGCAGTTACTCGGTACGGAAGAACACTGAAGCTTTCTTT,CASSYSVRKNTEAFF
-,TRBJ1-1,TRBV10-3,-,TGTGCCATCAGTGAGTCGGCGGGTGATGATACTGAAGCTTTCTTT,CAISESAGDDTEAFF
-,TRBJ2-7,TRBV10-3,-,TGTGCCATCGCTTCAGGGGCGCGCTACGAGCAGTACTTC,CAIASGARYEQYF
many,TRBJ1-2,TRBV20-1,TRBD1,TGCAGTGCTTTTACGGACAGGTCCTACTATGGCTACACCTTC,CSAFTDRSYYGYTF